This is a list of T cell receptor beta chains from one sample in a study of molecular identifiers for immune sequencing clone quantification. TCRdb reprocessed the PCR reads with MiXCR, giving one entry per CDR3 protein. This repertoire shows about half a million distinct CDR3 sequences, about a fifth found once; its top ten account for about 0.8%. Sequencing was performed on naive CD8+ T cells from blood, with Jurkat cell RNA spiked in. These receptors were taken from a human donor in good health. Some libraries in this study had Jurkat cell RNA spiked in. The CDR3 runs from the conserved cysteine through the conserved F or W. A D gene is named only where the DNA matches it firmly. Expanded clones are given a class, and other clones once, few, many or no size at all.

J	size	V	D	length	CDR3	DNA
TRBJ2-2	many	TRBV6-6	TRBD2	16	CASSFSGGGGTGELFF	TGTGCCAGCAGTTTTAGCGGGGGAGGAGGAACCGGGGAGCTGTTTTTT
TRBJ2-7	many	TRBV7-9	.	15	CASSTAQGVLHEQYF	TGTGCCAGCAGCACGGCACAGGGAGTTCTCCACGAGCAGTACTTC
TRBJ1-6	many	TRBV6-5	TRBD1	14	CASSRTGYNSPLHF	TGTGCCAGCAGTCGGACAGGGTATAATTCACCCCTCCACTTT
TRBJ2-7	many	TRBV28	TRBD2	14	CASSKLAGGREQYF	TGTGCCAGCAGCAAACTAGCGGGAGGTAGGGAGCAGTACTTC
TRBJ2-7	.	TRBV4-3	.	17	CASSQDLKGLVSYEQYF	TGCGCCAGCAGCCAAGATCTGAAGGGACTCGTTTCCTACGAGCAGTACTTC
TRBJ2-5	.	TRBV6-2/TRBV6-3	TRBD2	14	CASKAGRSLETQYF	TGTGCCAGCAAGGCCGGGAGGTCCCTTGAGACCCAGTACTTC
TRBJ2-1	.	TRBV7-2	.	15	CASSLVGSRLNEQFF	TGTGCCAGCAGCTTAGTAGGCAGTCGCTTGAATGAGCAGTTCTTC
TRBJ2-1	few	TRBV15	TRBD2	13	CATRSGGYNEQFF	TGTGCCACCCGGAGCGGGGGCTACAATGAGCAGTTCTTC
TRBJ2-5	many	TRBV23-1	TRBD2	19	CASSQSGSAPTSSQETQYF	TGCGCCAGCAGTCAATCCGGGTCTGCCCCGACTAGCAGTCAAGAGACCCAGTACTTC
TRBJ2-7	.	TRBV27	TRBD1	14	CASSSRGQEYKQYF	TGTGCCAGCAGTTCCAGGGGGCAGGAGTACAAGCAGTACTTC
TRBJ2-1	many	TRBV7-2	TRBD2	17	CASSLVPLAGAHNEQFF	TGTGCCAGCAGCTTAGTGCCCCTAGCGGGTGCCCACAATGAGCAGTTCTTC
TRBJ1-5	.	TRBV19	TRBD1	15	CASNPTGTSNQPQHF	TGTGCCAGTAACCCGACAGGGACCAGCAATCAGCCCCAGCATTTT
TRBJ1-1	.	TRBV20-1	.	12	CSASNFGPEAFF	TGCAGTGCTAGTAACTTTGGGCCTGAAGCTTTCTTT
TRBJ2-1	.	TRBV6-5	.	14	CASSYYPRGDEQFF	TGTGCCAGCAGTTATTATCCACGGGGCGATGAGCAGTTCTTC
TRBJ2-3	.	TRBV19	.	14	CASSFAGLLDTQYF	TGTGCCAGTAGTTTCGCGGGCCTACTAGATACGCAGTATTTT
TRBJ2-7	.	TRBV6-2/TRBV6-3	TRBD1	14	CASSYRQGSDEQYF	TGTGCCAGCAGTTACAGACAGGGGAGCGACGAGCAGTACTTC
TRBJ2-7	.	TRBV4-3	TRBD2	14	CASSQDWAGGEQYF	TGCGCCAGCAGCCAAGACTGGGCGGGAGGAGAGCAGTACTTC
TRBJ2-3	many	TRBV20-1	TRBD2	17	CSARGSSGRYSTDTQYF	TGCAGTGCTAGAGGGTCTAGCGGGAGGTATAGCACAGATACGCAGTATTTT
TRBJ2-2	many	TRBV30	.	11	CAWSRNGELFF	TGTGCCTGGAGTCGGAACGGGGAGCTGTTTTTT
TRBJ2-1	many	TRBV3-1	.	16	CASTEGRASSYNEQFF	TGTGCCAGCACCGAAGGGCGGGCTTCATCCTACAATGAGCAGTTCTTC
TRBJ2-7	many	TRBV20-1	TRBD2	16	CSARGLAGGPGYEQYF	TGCAGTGCCCGGGGACTAGCGGGGGGCCCCGGCTACGAGCAGTACTTC
TRBJ2-5	many	TRBV4-1	.	15	CASRQPGRGQETQYF	TGCGCCAGCAGGCAACCGGGACGGGGCCAAGAGACCCAGTACTTC
TRBJ2-1	many	TRBV2	.	11	CASKGGQKQFF	TGTGCCAGCAAAGGGGGGCAGAAGCAGTTCTTC
TRBJ2-3	many	TRBV25-1	TRBD2	14	CASSGLAVSDTQYF	TGTGCCAGCAGCGGACTAGCAGTGTCAGATACGCAGTATTTT
TRBJ2-3	many	TRBV28	TRBD2	15	CASSLVAGNTDTQYF	TGTGCCAGCAGTTTAGTAGCGGGGAACACAGATACGCAGTATTTT
TRBJ1-3	many	TRBV6-1	.	17	CASTLLRGPSSGNTIYF	TGTGCCAGCACCCTCCTCAGGGGCCCGAGCTCTGGAAACACCATATATTTT
TRBJ2-1	.	TRBV19	TRBD2	17	CASSIDLGSGLYNEQFF	TGTGCCAGTAGTATAGATCTCGGTAGCGGGTTATACAATGAGCAGTTCTTC
TRBJ2-1	few	TRBV12-3/TRBV12-4	.	11	CASSSGRGQFF	TGTGCCAGCAGTTCGGGCCGGGGGCAGTTCTTC
TRBJ2-7	.	TRBV13	.	12	CASSLGLFEQYF	TGTGCCAGCAGCTTAGGCCTTTTCGAGCAGTACTTC
TRBJ2-3	.	TRBV10-3	.	17	CAISESAAAASTDTQYF	TGTGCCATCAGTGAGTCGGCCGCCGCGGCGAGCACAGATACGCAGTATTTT
TRBJ1-1	many	TRBV7-9	TRBD1	14	CASSYVTGVPEAFF	TGTGCCAGCAGCTACGTTACAGGGGTCCCTGAAGCTTTCTTT
TRBJ1-1	few	TRBV2	.	15	CACRIPREMNTEAFF	TGTGCCTGCCGGATACCAAGGGAAATGAACACTGAAGCTTTCTTT
TRBJ2-2	many	TRBV11-2	.	14	CASSLLANTGELFF	TGTGCCAGCAGCTTACTAGCGAACACCGGGGAGCTGTTTTTT
TRBJ2-1	.	TRBV9	.	14	CASSVESGYNEQFF	TGTGCCAGCAGCGTAGAGAGCGGATACAATGAGCAGTTCTTC
TRBJ1-6	many	TRBV4-3	TRBD1	17	CASSQEVSGTGDSPLHF	TGCGCCAGCAGCCAAGAGGTTAGCGGGACAGGGGATTCACCCCTCCACTTT
TRBJ2-1	few	TRBV7-9	TRBD2	16	CASSLRLAGPHPRQFF	TGTGCCAGCAGCCTACGACTAGCGGGCCCCCACCCGCGGCAGTTCTTC
TRBJ2-2	many	TRBV28	TRBD2	17	CASSILGGRGWTGELFF	TGTGCCAGCAGTATACTGGGCGGGAGAGGTTGGACCGGGGAGCTGTTTTTT
TRBJ1-2	once	TRBV19	.	15	CASGIYGLETYGYTF	TGTGCCAGTGGTATTTACGGACTAGAAACCTATGGCTACACCTTC
TRBJ2-2	few	TRBV6-5	.	14	CASSYSGYAGELFF	TGTGCCAGCAGTTACTCGGGGTACGCCGGGGAGCTGTTTTTT
TRBJ1-1	many	TRBV6-2/TRBV6-3	.	12	CASSYAEPEAFF	TGTGCCAGCAGTTATGCGGAGCCTGAAGCTTTCTTT
TRBJ2-7	few	TRBV12-3/TRBV12-4	.	15	CASSSAALPAYEQYF	TGTGCCAGCAGTTCCGCTGCCCTCCCAGCCTACGAGCAGTACTTC
TRBJ1-4	.	TRBV5-8	.	14	CASSFFLRGEKLFF	TGTGCCAGCAGCTTTTTCCTCAGGGGCGAAAAACTGTTTTTT
TRBJ1-1	.	TRBV7-3	.	16	CASSLTPVQSGTEAFF	TGTGCCAGCAGCTTAACCCCAGTTCAGAGCGGCACTGAAGCTTTCTTT
TRBJ2-7	many	TRBV2	.	13	CASSEGTTYEQYF	TGTGCCAGCAGTGAAGGCACGACCTACGAGCAGTACTTC
TRBJ1-2	few	TRBV19	.	14	CASSPPTESYGYTF	TGTGCCAGTAGCCCCCCGACAGAGAGCTATGGCTACACCTTC
TRBJ2-7	many	TRBV2	TRBD1	16	CASRFDPDRSSYEQYF	TGTGCCAGCAGGTTCGATCCGGACAGGTCCTCCTACGAGCAGTACTTC